The 23 T cell receptor beta chains presented below share a single source sample, sequenced in a study of molecular identifiers for immune sequencing clone quantification. TCRdb processed the PCR reads anew with MiXCR; each CDR3 protein has one entry. The profile shows some 70,000 distinct CDR3 sequences, 15% to 20% of them singletons. The sample was naive CD8+ T cells from blood, with Jurkat cell RNA spiked in. Subset denoted: FACS-sorted CD8+CD4-CCR7+CD45RA+ naive T cells. These receptor sequences come from a human donor in good health. Some libraries in this study had Jurkat cell RNA spiked in.

This clonotype was counted at least ten times. CDR3 DNA: TGTGCCAGCAGCTTAGCGCCAGGGATGACTCAGCCCCAGCATTTT. This translates into CASSLAPGMTQPQHF. The chain uses TRBV7-6 and TRBJ1-5, with D perhaps TRBD1 (5 bases). There are 15 residues in the CDR3. V lost 0 bases, J lost 6 bases, and 12 bases lay in between. Germline values: CDR1 SGHVS, CDR2 FNYEAQ. The full variable domain, with the rest looked up from reference TRBV7-6 and TRBJ1-5, is GAGVSQSPRYKVTKRGQDVALRCDPISGHVSLYWYRQALGQGPEFLTYFNYEAQQDKSGLPNDRFSAERPEGSISTLTIQRTEQRDSAMYRCASSLAPGMTQPQHFGDGTRLSIL.

The table lists this clonotype with many counts. The V and J genes are TRBV13 and TRBJ1-6; 10 nucleotides align to TRBD1. CDR1 PRHDT and CDR2 FYEKMQ come from the germline V gene (reference sequence). This CDR3 region has 19 residues. V dropped 6 bases and J dropped 8; count of bases not matched to a gene: 19. CDR3 coding DNA: TGTGCCAGCAGAACCCGCGGGGGCGGGACAGGGGCCGGGGATTCACCCCTCCACTTT. Its protein product is CASRTRGGGTGAGDSPLHF.

This clonotype appeared a few times. This chain connects TRBV20-1 to TRBJ2-3, with TRBD2 identical over 12 bases. The ends lost 5 bases at V and 6 bases at J; junction bases unmatched: 6. Per germline, CDR1 DFQATT and CDR2 SNEGSKA (reference sequence). This CDR3 is built from 14 residues. The CDR3 DNA sequence: TGCAGTGCTCCAGGACTAGCGGGATGGGATACGCAGTATTTT. Its translation: CSAPGLAGWDTQYF.

This clonotype was recorded many times. The chain has TRBV28 and TRBJ1-2; 8 bases agree with TRBD1. Germline V lookup: CDR1 MDHEN, CDR2 SYDVKM. J was trimmed by 2 bases and V by 3 bases; bases with no gene match: 8. The CDR3 sequence is 16 residues long. Here the CDR3 reads CASSFVETGVNYGYTF. The CDR3 DNA reads as TGTGCCAGCAGTTTCGTGGAGACAGGGGTAAACTATGGCTACACCTTC.

This clonotype was seen at least ten times. This chain links TRBV11-2 with TRBJ2-1; unclear D gene. CDR1 SGHAT and CDR2 FQNNGV come from the germline V gene. The CDR3 has 15 residues. Trimming left V 5 bases short and J 2 bases short, with 13 bases between. The CDR3 DNA sequence: TGTGCCAGCAGCCCCCAGTTCTTGGCCTACAATGAGCAGTTCTTC. It encodes CASSPQFLAYNEQFF. Looking up the rest from reference TRBV11-2 and TRBJ2-1 gives the full variable domain: EAGVAQSPRYKIIEKRQSVAFWCNPISGHATLYWYQQILGQGPKLLIQFQNNGVVDDSQLPKDRFSAERLKGVDSTLKIQPAKLEDSAVYLCASSPQFLAYNEQFFGPGTRLTVL.

Remarks on this clonotype: A much larger clone is a single base away; this may be a read error. Written as DNA, the CDR3 is TGCAGCGTTTTCACTCCTCAGTACGAGCAGTACTTC. Amino acids: CSVFTPQYEQYF. The genes are TRBV29-1 and TRBJ2-7; D is ambiguous. Germline CDR1 SQVTM, CDR2 ANQGSEA. Deletions cut 5 bases from V and 4 bases from J, with 12 bases between. The CDR3 has 12 residues.

Ten or more counts support this clonotype. J is TRBJ2-7 and V is TRBV7-9; D is unclear. Germline V CDR1 and CDR2: SEHNR, FQNEAQ (reference sequence). The CDR3 sequence is 13 residues long. The ends were cut back, 4 bases at V and 5 bases at J, with 12 bases in the middle. CDR3 in amino acids: CASSSESVNEQYF. CDR3 DNA: TGTGCCAGCAGCTCCGAGTCAGTGAACGAGCAGTACTTC. Drawing the rest from reference TRBV7-9 and TRBJ2-7, the complete variable domain is DTGVSQNPRHKITKRGQNVTFRCDPISEHNRLYWYRQTLGQGPEFLTYFQNEAQLEKSRLLSDRFSAERPKGSFSTLEIQRTEQGDSAMYLCASSSESVNEQYFGPGTRLTVT.

There are many counts of this clonotype. This chain joins TRBV7-9 and TRBJ2-3, with a weak D call TRBD1 (6 bases). Germline V gene lookup returns CDR1 SEHNR and CDR2 FQNEAQ (reference sequence). V was pared by 3 bases and J by 5 bases, with 15 bases between. The CDR3 is 15 residues long. The CDR3 spells CASSFGRGLEDTQYF. CDR3 in DNA: TGTGCCAGCAGCTTCGGCAGGGGCTTAGAAGATACGCAGTATTTT.

In its sample, this clonotype was seen many times. The J gene is TRBJ2-1, the V gene TRBV5-1, with D maybe TRBD2 (5 bases). Trimming cost V 4 bases and J 2 bases, with 19 bases left between them. CDR1 SGHRS and CDR2 YFSETQ come from the germline V gene. CDR3 length: 17 amino acids. The DNA for the CDR3 is TGCGCCAGCAGCACGTTTCCTAACCGGGGAGCCTACAATGAGCAGTTCTTC. Translated, it gives CASSTFPNRGAYNEQFF.

This clonotype was counted between two and nine times. This may arise from a read error, as a much more abundant clone is one base away. The V call is TRBV7-9, the J call TRBJ2-3; D is ambiguous. The germline V gene has CDR1 SEHNR and CDR2 FQNEAQ (reference sequence). The CDR3 extends over 13 amino acids. Trimming took off 4 bases at V and 3 bases at J, with 8 bases between the two ends. Here the CDR3 reads CASSSAPTDTQYF. In DNA, the CDR3 is TGTGCCAGCAGCTCAGCGCCGACAGATACGCAGTATTTT.

There are many counts of this clonotype. This chain links TRBV14 with TRBJ2-7; no definite D call. Per germline, CDR1 SGHDN and CDR2 FVKESK. V lost 1 base and J lost 0, with 10 bases in between. The CDR3 extends over 15 amino acids. This chain's CDR3 is CASSQVSQSSYEQYF. The DNA for the CDR3 is TGTGCCAGCAGCCAAGTGTCACAGAGCTCCTACGAGCAGTACTTC.

Concerning this clonotype itself: It may be a read error: a sequence one base away is much more abundant. The chain employs TRBV6-1 and TRBJ2-7; 7 positions agree with TRBD2. Germline lookup yields CDR1 MNHNS and CDR2 SASEGT. The CDR3 is 16 amino acids. This CDR3 reads CACSGAPTAGYYEQYF. CDR3 nucleotides: TGTGCCTGCAGTGGAGCACCTACAGCGGGGTACTACGAGCAGTACTTC.

This clonotype appeared a few times. A much larger clone differs by one base, so this may be a read error. This chain links TRBV6-1 with TRBJ1-5, with unresolved D. Germline values: CDR1 MNHNS, CDR2 SASEGT. The CDR3 loop spans 14 amino acids. CDR3 region: CAGSEGTSGQPQHF. CDR3 in DNA: TGTGCCGGCAGTGAAGGTACCTCGGGACAGCCCCAGCATTTT.

This clonotype was seen repeatedly, ten times or more. This chain uses TRBV24-1 with TRBJ2-2, with D perhaps TRBD1 or TRBD2 (5 bases each). Germline V gene lookup returns CDR1 KGHDR and CDR2 SFDVKD. V was clipped by 0 bases and J by 1 base, with 11 bases between them. The CDR3 runs 17 residues. CDR3 nucleotides: TGTGCCACCAGTGATTTGTGGCAGGGAGAGAACACCGGGGAGCTGTTTTTT. Protein sequence: CATSDLWQGENTGELFF.

This clonotype has ten or more counts. This chain uses TRBV28 with TRBJ2-2; 7 bases are shared with TRBD2. The J segment lost 0 bases and the V segment lost 3 bases, leaving 7 bases of the junction unmatched. Germline V gene lookup returns CDR1 MDHEN and CDR2 SYDVKM. The CDR3 extends over 17 amino acids. This chain's CDR3 is CASSFEAGVPNTGELFF. CDR3 coding DNA: TGTGCCAGCAGTTTTGAGGCGGGAGTCCCGAACACCGGGGAGCTGTTTTTT.

In regard to this clonotype: This may come from a read error, since a much larger clone is one base off. V usage is TRBV4-1 and J usage is TRBJ1-6; TRBD1 agrees at 9 bases. Per the germline V gene, CDR1 is MGHRA and CDR2 is YSYEKL. CDR3 size: 16 residues. The CDR3 loop reads CASSQSPGQGVVALRF. The DNA of the CDR3 is TGCGCCAGCAGCCAAAGCCCGGGACAGGGTGTTGTGGCCCTCCGCTTT.

This clonotype was counted many times. The chain couples TRBV6-6 to TRBJ2-2; D is unresolved. The germline V and J ends were trimmed by 2 bases and 4 bases, with 17 bases remaining between them. The CDR3 spans 17 residues. Germline values: CDR1 MNHNY, CDR2 SVGAGI (reference sequence). The CDR3 DNA reads as TGTGCCAGCAGTTACCCCCCCGGACGCTGGATCACCGGGGAGCTGTTTTTT. It yields the protein CASSYPPGRWITGELFF.

This chain joins TRBV11-2 and TRBJ1-2; D not resolved. The CDR3 totals 16 residues. The V gene's germline CDR1 is SGHAT and CDR2 FQNNGV. The germline V and J ends were trimmed by 2 bases and 0 bases, with 13 bases remaining between them. Written as DNA, the CDR3 is TGTGCCAGCAGCTTACGTTCGGCGGGCGCTAACTATGGCTACACCTTC. Translation gives CASSLRSAGANYGYTF.

This clonotype was observed at least ten times. V and J are TRBV15 and TRBJ1-5; 7 nucleotides agree with TRBD1. This CDR3 spans 16 amino acids. Germline values: CDR1 LNHNV, CDR2 YYDKDF (reference sequence). J was trimmed by 3 bases and V by 1 base; bases with no gene match: 6. CDR3 DNA: TGTGCCACCAGCAGAGGTCGACAGGGAAACAATCAGCCCCAGCATTTT. Translation gives CATSRGRQGNNQPQHF.

This clonotype was seen at least ten times. The chain carries TRBV6-1 and TRBJ1-5, with a tentative D call TRBD1 (6 bases). V was clipped by 6 bases and J by 4 bases, with 19 bases between them. The germline V gene encodes CDR1 MNHNS and CDR2 SASEGT. The CDR3 sequence is 16 residues long. CDR3 region: CASRYLEGDRNQPQHF. Here the CDR3 DNA reads TGTGCCAGCAGGTACCTGGAGGGGGACCGAAATCAGCCCCAGCATTTT.

This clonotype was observed at least ten times. The V call is TRBV5-6, the J call TRBJ2-7; TRBD2 aligns across 10 bases. CDR1 and CDR2 from the germline V gene are SGHDT and YYEEEE. CDR3 size: 14 residues. The V and J ends lost 2 bases and 5 bases, in that order; junction bases with no gene match: 4. The CDR3 loop reads CASSFGTSVDEQYF. The DNA of the CDR3 is TGTGCCAGCAGCTTCGGGACTAGCGTCGACGAGCAGTACTTC. Together with reference TRBV5-6 and TRBJ2-7, the CDR3 gives the full variable domain: DAGVTQSPTHLIKTRGQQVTLRCSPKSGHDTVSWYQQALGQGPQFIFQYYEEEERQRGNFPDRFSGHQFPNYSSELNVNALLLGDSALYLCASSFGTSVDEQYFGPGTRLTVT.

With respect to this clonotype: A clone one base away is much larger, so this may be a read error. The chain is built from TRBV5-1 and TRBJ1-1; 7 bases fit TRBD1. Germline V gene lookup returns CDR1 SGHRS and CDR2 YFSETQ. The length of the CDR3 is 12 residues. CDR3 sequence reads: CASSSDRAEASF. Here the CDR3 DNA reads TGCGCCAGCAGCTCAGACAGGGCTGAAGCTTCCTTT. The entire variable domain, with the rest obtained from reference TRBV5-1 and TRBJ1-1, is as follows: KAGVTQTPRYLIKTRGQQVTLSCSPISGHRSVSWYQQTPGQGLQFLFEYFSETQRNKGNFPGRFSGRQFSNSRSEMNVSTLELGDSALYLCASSSDRAEASFGQGTRLTVV.

This clonotype was recorded many times. V is TRBV5-1 and J is TRBJ2-3; 8 bases agree with TRBD1. Trimming took 7 bases from V and 4 from J; bases not matched to a gene: 5. Germline values: CDR1 SGHRS, CDR2 YFSETQ. This CDR3 region has 13 residues. DNA of the CDR3: TGCGCCAGCTCAGACAGGGGAGCAGATACGCAGTATTTT. Translation gives CASSDRGADTQYF.